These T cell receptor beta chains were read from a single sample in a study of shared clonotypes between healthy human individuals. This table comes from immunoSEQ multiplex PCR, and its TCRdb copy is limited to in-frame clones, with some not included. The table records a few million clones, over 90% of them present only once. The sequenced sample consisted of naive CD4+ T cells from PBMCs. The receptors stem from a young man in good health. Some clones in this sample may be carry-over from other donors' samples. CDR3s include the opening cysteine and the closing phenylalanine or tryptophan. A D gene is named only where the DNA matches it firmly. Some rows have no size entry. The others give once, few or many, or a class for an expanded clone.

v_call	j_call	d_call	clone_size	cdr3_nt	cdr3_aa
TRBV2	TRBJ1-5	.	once	TGTGCCAGCAGTGAACCTCCGTCGAAACAGCCCCAGCATTTT	CASSEPPSKQPQHF
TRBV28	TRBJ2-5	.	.	TGTGCCAGCAGCCAAAAGGGGGGCCAAGAGACCCAGTACTTC	CASSQKGGQETQYF
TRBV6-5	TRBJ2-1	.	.	TGTGCCAGCAGTTACTCGACTGCCAAGGGGGTTGAGCAGTTCTTC	CASSYSTAKGVEQFF
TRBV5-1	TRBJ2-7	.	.	TGCGCCAGCAGTTCGAGCTCCTACGAGCAGTACTTC	CASSSSSYEQYF
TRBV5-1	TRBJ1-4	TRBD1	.	TGCGCCAGCAGCGGACAGGGGGATAATGAAAAACTGTTTTTT	CASSGQGDNEKLFF
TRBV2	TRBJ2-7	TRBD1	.	TGTGCCAGCAGGGGGGACAGCTACGAGCAGTACTTC	CASRGDSYEQYF
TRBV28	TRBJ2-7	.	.	TGTGCCAGCAGCCTGAGGGTAGGCGAGCAGTACTTC	CASSLRVGEQYF
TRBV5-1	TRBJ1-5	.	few	TGCGCCAGCAGCTTATCAGGGGATCAGCCCCAGCATTTT	CASSLSGDQPQHF
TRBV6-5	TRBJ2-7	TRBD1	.	TGTGCCAGCAGTTACGGGACAGGGGACCCCTACGAGCAGTACTTC	CASSYGTGDPYEQYF
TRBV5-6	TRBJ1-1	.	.	TGTGCCAGCAGCTCACTGACGCTGATGAACACTGAAGCTTTCTTT	CASSSLTLMNTEAFF
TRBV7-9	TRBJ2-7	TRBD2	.	TGTGCCAGCAGCTTAGGCCCAAGCCCCGGGACTAATCGCGAGCAGTACTTC	CASSLGPSPGTNREQYF
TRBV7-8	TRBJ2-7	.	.	TGTGCCAGCAGCTCGGGACCGGAGGGAGAGCAGTACTTC	CASSSGPEGEQYF
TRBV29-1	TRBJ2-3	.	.	TGCAGCGCCCGCAGGGGAATCGGCACAGATACGCAGTATTTT	CSARRGIGTDTQYF
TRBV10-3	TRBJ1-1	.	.	TGTGCCATCAGTGAGTCGGAGAGAGGGGTGAACACTGAAGCTTTCTTT	CAISESERGVNTEAFF
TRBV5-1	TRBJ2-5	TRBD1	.	TGCGCCAGCAGCTACGGACAGGCGGAGACCCAGTACTTC	CASSYGQAETQYF
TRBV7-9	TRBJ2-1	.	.	TGTGCCAGCAGCTTGGCTGGACCCGGACCCGGGGAGCAGTTCTTC	CASSLAGPGPGEQFF
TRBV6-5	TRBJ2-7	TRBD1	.	TGTGCCAGCAGTAATACCGGGACAGGGGCCTACGAGCAGTACTTC	CASSNTGTGAYEQYF
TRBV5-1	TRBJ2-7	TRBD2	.	TGCGCCAGCAGCCCGGGGGGGAATTCCTACGAGCAGTACTTC	CASSPGGNSYEQYF
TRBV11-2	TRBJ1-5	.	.	TGTGCCAGCAGCTCGGCCAGGGGCAATCAGCCCCAGCATTTT	CASSSARGNQPQHF
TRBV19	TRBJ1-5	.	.	TGTGCCAGTAGCCCAGTCCGTGGAAGGGAGTATAGCAATCAGCCCCAGCATTTT	CASSPVRGREYSNQPQHF
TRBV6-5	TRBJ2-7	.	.	TGTGCCAGCAGAAAATCTCTCAGCTCCTACGAGCAGTACTTC	CASRKSLSSYEQYF
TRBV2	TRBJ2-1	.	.	TGTGCCAGCAGACGCACAGGGACAGAGCAGTTCTTC	CASRRTGTEQFF
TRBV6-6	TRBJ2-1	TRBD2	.	TGTGCCAGCAGTTACGATATAGCGGGAGCGCCCAATGAGCAGTTCTTC	CASSYDIAGAPNEQFF
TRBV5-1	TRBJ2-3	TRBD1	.	TGCGCCAGCAGCTCGGGACAGGGCGGGAGTTTTACGGATACGCAGTATTTT	CASSSGQGGSFTDTQYF
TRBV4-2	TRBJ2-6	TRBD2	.	TGTGCCAGCAGCCGTAGCGGGACCATCTCTGGGGCCAACGTCCTGACTTTC	CASSRSGTISGANVLTF